Sequencing of this TCR beta chain was carried out in a study of T cell responses to AZD1222 COVID-19 vaccine. On this clone: As yet, its antigen is unknown.

Whole-study results and caveats: There were mostly white British donors and more females than males, and clonal diversity was possibly underestimated. Repertoires were collected only later (after the peak T cell response had occurred). Regions 160-218 and 743-854 dominated among vaccine-associated CD4 TCRs spanning spike.

The germline gives CDR1 SGHDT, CDR2 YYEEEE. The CDR3 covers 17 residues. After removal of 0 bases from V and 7 bases from J, the junction contained 11 bases not matched to a gene. TCRdb's copy holds only in-frame clones and misses some; the assay was immunoSEQ multiplex PCR. The profile covers some 95,000 clones, with 65% to 90% appearing a single time and roughly 6.3% taken by the ten largest. The specimen comprised peripheral blood, sampled on day 0 of AZD1222 vaccination. The chain joins TRBV5-6 to TRBJ2-2; 8 nucleotides match TRBD2. This receptor was taken from an adult in good health. The CDR3 is CASSLVGAGRAGGELFF. The CDR3 DNA is TGTGCCAGCAGCTTGGTCGGGGCCGGGAGGGCCGGCGGGGAGCTGTTTTTT. Full variable domain (remainder filled in from reference TRBV5-6 and TRBJ2-2): DAGVTQSPTHLIKTRGQQVTLRCSPKSGHDTVSWYQQALGQGPQFIFQYYEEEERQRGNFPDRFSGHQFPNYSSELNVNALLLGDSALYLCASSLVGAGRAGGELFFGEGSRLTVL.